In this sample, the clone carrying this T cell receptor (beta chain) turned up once. Its antigen is unknown. This sample is part of a study of Ad26.COV2.S vaccination and SARS-CoV-2 variants. Study information: Doses of Ad26.COV2.S were injected into muscle once or twice, 56 days apart.

TCRdb's table, derived via immunoSEQ multiplex PCR, lists solely in-frame clones and lacks some. Of 300,000 to 400,000 clones in the sample, roughly nine tenths were seen once. Study observations and caveats: Vaccinees showed greater spike-specific TCR breadth than placebo recipients. Measures of TCR breadth and depth may have fallen short of total T cell responses.

Treatment here: about 20 received Ad26.COV2.S at low or high dose, single or two shots; 5 received placebo; per-sample allocation not given. Sampling was performed 63 days after the first vaccine or placebo injection. The vaccine delivered Wuhan-strain SARS-CoV-2 spike through an Ad26 vector. The V end was cut by 3 bases, the J end by 5 bases, with 16 bases between. CDR3 length: 15 residues. Per the germline V gene, CDR1 is SNHLY and CDR2 is FYNNEI. The sequences come from peripheral blood, collected in a trial of Ad26.COV2.S vaccine versus placebo. V and J are TRBV2 and TRBJ1-1, with a weak D call TRBD1 (6 bases). The sequence was collected from a person between 18 and 60 years old who received the Ad26.COV2.S COVID-19 vaccine or a placebo. In DNA, the CDR3 is TGTGCCAGCAGTGAGTCAGGGGATGAGAGAACTGAAGCTTTCTTT. Translated, it gives CASSESGDERTEAFF. The complete variable domain, with remaining parts taken from reference TRBV2 and TRBJ1-1, reads EPEVTQTPSHQVTQMGQEVILRCVPISNHLYFYWYRQILGQKVEFLVSFYNNEISEKSEIFDDQFSVERPDGSNFTLKIRSTKLEDSAMYFCASSESGDERTEAFFGQGTRLTVV.